This T cell receptor (beta chain) emerged from a study of blood T cell repertoires in COVID-19. Study details: From the United States, Italy and Spain came samples of acute and convalescent COVID-19.

Per germline, CDR1 GTSNPN and CDR2 SVGIG (reference sequence). V shed 0 bases and J shed 1 base, with 6 bases lying between them. The CDR3 length is 13 residues. Assay: immunoSEQ multiplex PCR; the TCRdb copy retains only in-frame clones and omits some. The sample shows around 47,000 clones, about four fifths of them seen only once. This sequence was found in an elderly woman with COVID-19, enrolled during active disease. The chain is built from TRBV30 and TRBJ1-1, with unresolved D. The sequencing sample was made of peripheral blood. The CDR3: CAWSVSRNTEAFF. CDR3 bases: TGTGCCTGGAGTGTTAGCAGGAACACTGAAGCTTTCTTT.